These T cell receptor beta chains were read from a single sample in a study of T cell changes during pregnancy in multiple sclerosis. Assay used: immunoSEQ multiplex PCR; TCRdb lists only in-frame clones, some missing. The table records 85,000 to 100,000 clones, approximately 92% of them present only once. The sequencing used peripheral blood, collected in the first trimester of pregnancy. These receptor sequences come from a female donor with multiple sclerosis, enrolled in a pregnancy study. Both conserved end residues are part of each CDR3. The order of the fields is V gene, J gene, CDR3 protein.

v_call: TRBV9; j_call: TRBJ1-1; cdr3_aa: CASSVAGKNTEAFF
v_call: TRBV7-8; j_call: TRBJ2-3; cdr3_aa: CASNQEGAGTSGIF
v_call: TRBV29-1; j_call: TRBJ1-5; cdr3_aa: CSVGETGRQPQHF
v_call: TRBV27; j_call: TRBJ2-1; cdr3_aa: CASSLSINGWQGNEQFF
v_call: TRBV4-1; j_call: TRBJ1-3; cdr3_aa: CASSQDPSLQGISGNTIYF
v_call: TRBV11-2; j_call: TRBJ2-7; cdr3_aa: CASSPPGLAGGWSPYEQYF
v_call: TRBV5-1; j_call: TRBJ2-6; cdr3_aa: CASSLEQITGANVLTF
v_call: TRBV5-4; j_call: TRBJ2-2; cdr3_aa: CASSLPPSVLGTGERGELFF
v_call: TRBV28; j_call: TRBJ1-5; cdr3_aa: CASSFGQSGNQPQHF
v_call: TRBV30; j_call: TRBJ1-2; cdr3_aa: CAWQGNYGYTF
v_call: TRBV7-8; j_call: TRBJ2-3; cdr3_aa: CASSLGQGTTDTQYF
v_call: TRBV15; j_call: NA; cdr3_aa: CATSRGRAGQYEQYF
v_call: TRBV10-3; j_call: TRBJ2-3; cdr3_aa: CAISSGTTDTQYF
v_call: TRBV9; j_call: TRBJ2-7; cdr3_aa: CASSGLAGRETSYEQYF
v_call: TRBV4-3; j_call: TRBJ2-3; cdr3_aa: CASSRGTSGPASTDTQYF
v_call: TRBV6-6; j_call: TRBJ2-1; cdr3_aa: CASSYGGRSSYNEQFF